The entry below describes one T cell receptor (beta chain). Seattle patient enrollment occurred during active infection, with longitudinal follow-up thereafter. Original processing methods: Researchers report that nucleated cell counts were estimated from reference gene primer amplification. Measured with immunoSEQ multiplex PCR; TCRdb has only the in-frame clones, and not every one. V and J calls and clone size are given by that table; D and trimming were obtained from the DNA. This repertoire shows 300,000 to 350,000 clones, roughly 86% found once; its top ten account for around 10%. This sample stems from a study of blood T cell repertoires in COVID-19. Study background: Both acute and convalescent COVID-19 samples were obtained from the United States, Italy and Spain. T cells, B-cell-depleted T cells, or PBMCs supplied cDNA or gDNA.

This CDR3 spans 13 amino acids. V was shortened by 6 bases and J by 7 bases, with 13 bases between the two germline ends. The sequence was obtained from a young man with COVID-19, enrolled during active disease. Sequenced input: peripheral blood. This chain connects TRBV12-3 or TRBV12-4 to TRBJ1-5; weak D call: TRBD1 (5 bases). CDR3 protein: CASRGEGYQPQHF. In DNA form, the CDR3 reads TGTGCCAGCAGAGGGGAGGGGTACCAGCCCCAGCATTTT.